The rows below give T cell receptor beta chains drawn from one sample of a study of cytomegalovirus exposure and HLA in healthy donors. Method: immunoSEQ multiplex PCR; TCRdb's copy keeps in-frame clones and lacks some. This table lists approximately 80,000 clones. Specimen: PBMCs. These receptors all stem from a woman aged 25 to 39 in good health and CMV-seronegative. Both conserved end residues are part of each CDR3. The D gene is left open where the match is weak.

TRBJ2-5,TRBV5-1,-,TGCGCCAGCAGCTTGAGGCCAGACAAAGAGGAGACCCAGTACTTC,CASSLRPDKEETQYF
TRBJ1-1,TRBV7-9,-,TGTGCCATAAGCCCGTTACAGGGAACGAACACTGAAGCTTTCTTT,CAISPLQGTNTEAFF
TRBJ1-2,TRBV4-2,-,TGTGCCAGCAGCCAAGAAATGGGAGTTGAAAGCTACACCTTC,CASSQEMGVESYTF
TRBJ1-1,TRBV30,-,TGTGCCTGGAGTGCGGAGAAAAACACTGAAGCTTTCTTT,CAWSAEKNTEAFF
TRBJ2-2,TRBV6-5,-,TGTGCCAGCAGTCCCACTATCACCGGGGAGCTGTTTTTT,CASSPTITGELFF
TRBJ1-2,TRBV6-6,-,TGTGCCAGCAGTTACTCGAGGGAGCAGAACACCTTC,CASSYSREQNTF
TRBJ1-1,TRBV19,TRBD1,TGTGCCAGTAGTAGATGGAGGGGACAGGGGGGCTTGAACACTGAAGCTTTCTTT,CASSRWRGQGGLNTEAFF
TRBJ1-6,TRBV30,-,TGTGCCTGGAGTGTGCAGGGGAACTCACCCCTCCACTTT,CAWSVQGNSPLHF
TRBJ2-7,TRBV7-8,TRBD2,TGTGCCAGCAGCCCTATTGTTCGGTGGAGCGGGACCCCTTACGAGCAGTACTTC,CASSPIVRWSGTPYEQYF
TRBJ2-5,TRBV30,TRBD2,TGTGCCTGGAGTGCCTCGAGGACTAGCGGGGCGGTGGAGACCCAGTACTTC,CAWSASRTSGAVETQYF
TRBJ1-2,TRBV6-5,TRBD1,TGTGCCAGCATCAAAGGGACAGGAGGGCTGTACACCTTC,CASIKGTGGLYTF
TRBJ1-2,TRBV30,-,TGTGCCTGGAGTGGGGAGGGGTATGGCTACACCTTC,CAWSGEGYGYTF
TRBJ1-4,TRBV29-1,-,TGCAGCGTTGGGAGCCCCGGGGAAAAACTGTTTTTT,CSVGSPGEKLFF
TRBJ2-7,TRBV28,TRBD1,TGTGCCAGCAGCTCTAGGGGGCGTAGGACCCCCTACGAGCAGTACTTC,CASSSRGRRTPYEQYF
TRBJ1-2,TRBV7-2,TRBD1,TGTGCCAGCAGCACTGGACAGGGGACGGACTATGGCTACACCTTC,CASSTGQGTDYGYTF